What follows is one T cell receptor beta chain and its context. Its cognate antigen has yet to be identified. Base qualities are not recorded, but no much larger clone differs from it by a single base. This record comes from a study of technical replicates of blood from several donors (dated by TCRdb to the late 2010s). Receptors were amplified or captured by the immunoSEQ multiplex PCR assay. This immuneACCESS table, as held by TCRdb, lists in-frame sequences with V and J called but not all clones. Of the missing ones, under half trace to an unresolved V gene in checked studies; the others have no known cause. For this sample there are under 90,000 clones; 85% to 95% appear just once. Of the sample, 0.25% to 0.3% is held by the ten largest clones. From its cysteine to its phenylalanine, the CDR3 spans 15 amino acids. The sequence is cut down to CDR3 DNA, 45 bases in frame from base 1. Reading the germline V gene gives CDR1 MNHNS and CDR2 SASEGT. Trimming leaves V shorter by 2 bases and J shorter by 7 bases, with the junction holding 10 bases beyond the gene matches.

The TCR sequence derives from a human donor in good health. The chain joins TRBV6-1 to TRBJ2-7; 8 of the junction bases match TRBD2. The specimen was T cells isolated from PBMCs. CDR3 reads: CASSEYREGQGEQYF. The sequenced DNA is TGTGCCAGCAGTGAATATCGGGAGGGCCAGGGGGAGCAGTACTTC.